The 7 T cell receptor beta chains listed next were all sequenced from one sample in a study of PD-L1 blockade in urothelial cancer. Assay used: immunoSEQ multiplex PCR; TCRdb lists only in-frame clones, some missing. The sample carries just over 50,000 clones, 70% to 90% recorded once. The sample was PBMCs, taken around atezolizumab (anti-PD-L1) treatment. These receptors were obtained from a man in his 60s with urothelial cancer.

The V gene is TRBV28, the J gene TRBJ2-5; D is uncertain. The germline CDR1 and CDR2 sequences are MDHEN and SYDVKM. This CDR3 region has 14 residues. V lost 0 bases and J 5 bases, leaving 10 bases between the germline ends. The CDR3, as DNA: TGTGCCAGCAGTTTATGGTTAGCCGTCGAGACCCAGTACTTC. Translation gives CASSLWLAVETQYF.

This chain joins TRBV4-3 and TRBJ1-4; TRBD1 aligns across 7 bases. The germline CDR1 and CDR2 sequences are LGHNA and YSLEER. J gave up 8 bases and V 4 bases, and 10 bases lay outside the gene matches. The CDR3 totals 15 residues. DNA of the CDR3: TGCGCCAGCAGCCGAACGGGGATCAGGGGGGAAAAACTGTTTTTT. It encodes CASSRTGIRGEKLFF.

The V gene is TRBV7-2, the J gene TRBJ2-2; D perhaps matches TRBD1 (5 bases). Trimming removed 6 bases at V and 6 bases at J, with 17 bases between. Germline V CDR1 and CDR2: SGHTA, FQGNSA. The CDR3 totals 15 residues. The CDR3 sequence: CASSLPAGMSGELFF. The CDR3 DNA reads TGTGCCAGCAGTCTCCCAGCAGGGATGTCCGGGGAGCTGTTTTTT.

J is TRBJ2-2 and V is TRBV5-1; D is perhaps TRBD1 (6 bases). V was shortened by 3 bases and J by 3 bases, with 15 bases between the two germline ends. Germline V CDR1 and CDR2: SGHRS, YFSETQ. The CDR3 covers 16 residues. For the CDR3, the DNA is TGCGCCAGCAGCTACACCGGGACACGATACACCGGGGAGCTGTTTTTT. This sequence encodes CASSYTGTRYTGELFF.

The J gene is TRBJ2-1, the V gene TRBV9; 16 bases match TRBD2. V shed 3 bases, J shed 6 bases, and the junction held 9 bases outside the gene matches. Germline V CDR1 and CDR2: SGDLS, YYNGEE. This CDR3 comprises 18 residues. In nucleotides, the CDR3 is TGTGCCAGCAGCGAATCCGGGACTAGCGGGGGGGCTGGCAATGAGCAGTTCTTC. Translating it yields CASSESGTSGGAGNEQFF.

V usage is TRBV5-4 and J usage is TRBJ1-2, with no clear D. V dropped 5 bases and J dropped 0 bases, with 8 bases sitting between them. Germline values: CDR1 SGHNT, CDR2 YYREEE (reference sequence). The CDR3 runs to 13 residues. The CDR3 DNA sequence: TGTGCCAGCAGTGAGGGATCTAACTATGGCTACACCTTC. Protein product: CASSEGSNYGYTF. Filled out from reference TRBV5-4 and TRBJ1-2, the complete variable domain reads ETGVTQSPTHLIKTRGQQVTLRCSSQSGHNTVSWYQQALGQGPQFIFQYYREEENGRGNFPPRFSGLQFPNYSSELNVNALELDDSALYLCASSEGSNYGYTFGSGTRLTVV.

The chain links TRBV5-8 to TRBJ2-7; tentative D call: TRBD1 (6 bases). With 1 base removed from V and 0 bases from J, the gap between germline ends came to 14 bases. Germline values: CDR1 SGHTS, CDR2 YDEGEE. This CDR3 comprises 16 residues. CDR3 sequence: CASSLSPGESSYEQYF. CDR3 DNA sequence: TGTGCCAGCAGCTTGTCGCCAGGGGAGAGCTCCTACGAGCAGTACTTC.